The 5 T cell receptor beta chains listed next were all sequenced from one sample in a study of radiotherapy plus CTLA-4 blockade in lung cancer (dated by TCRdb to 2016 to 2018). The library came from the immunoSEQ multiplex PCR assay. Not all clones reach the TCRdb copy of this immuneACCESS table, which keeps in-frame sequences only. Checked studies attribute under half of the gap to unresolved V genes and leave the rest unexplained. For this sample there are around 82,000 clones; 70% to 90% appear just once. The ten most abundant clones make up 16% of the sample. The sequencing here drew on peripheral blood, taken from a patient treated with radiotherapy plus ipilimumab. Every receptor here comes from a human donor with non-small cell lung cancer that progressed on radiotherapy plus ipilimumab.

The chain is built from TRBV2 and TRBJ2-2, with 8 bases identical to TRBD1. The CDR3 totals 17 residues. CDR1 and CDR2 from the germline V gene are SNHLY and FYNNEI. Trimming removed 8 bases from V and 3 bases from J; junction bases left unmatched: 14. The CDR3 region is CASEKGTGTGYTGELFF. The CDR3 nucleotides read TGTGCCAGCGAAAAAGGCACCGGGACAGGCTACACCGGGGAGCTGTTTTTT.

CDR3: CASSYSLTGGAFF. CDR3 bases: TGTGCCAGCAGTTACTCTTTGACCGGTGGGGCTTTCTTT. The V call is TRBV6-6, the J call TRBJ1-1; D gene ambiguous. Trimming removed 0 bases at V and 11 bases at J, with 13 bases between. This CDR3 has 13 amino acids. The V gene's germline CDR1 is MNHNY and CDR2 SVGAGI (reference sequence).

In this sample, this clone turned up a few times. The genes are TRBV29-1 and TRBJ1-1, with TRBD1 as a possible D gene (5 bases). Germline lookup yields CDR1 SQVTM and CDR2 ANQGSEA. V was trimmed by 4 bases and J by 4 bases, leaving 16 bases between them. The CDR3 consists of 14 residues. DNA of the CDR3: TGCAGCGTTGGGGGCGGGCATCCCGGCACTGAAGCTTTCTTT. Amino acid sequence: CSVGGGHPGTEAFF. Together with reference TRBV29-1 and TRBJ1-1, the CDR3 gives the full variable domain: SAVISQKPSRDICQRGTSLTIQCQVDSQVTMMFWYRQQPGQSLTLIATANQGSEATYESGFVIDKFPISRPNLTFSTLTVSNMSPEDSSIYLCSVGGGHPGTEAFFGQGTRLTVV.

The chain recombines TRBV7-2 with TRBJ2-7; D is unclear. The germline V gene has CDR1 SGHTA and CDR2 FQGNSA. Trimming removed 0 bases from V and 0 bases from J, with 12 bases in between. The CDR3 length is 16 residues. Here the CDR3 reads CASSLAWAVSSYEQYF. The CDR3 DNA follows: TGTGCCAGCAGCTTAGCCTGGGCGGTGAGCTCCTACGAGCAGTACTTC.

This chain connects TRBV7-9 to TRBJ1-1; the match to TRBD1 covers 7 bases. Per germline, CDR1 SEHNR and CDR2 FQNEAQ (reference sequence). This CDR3 region has 12 residues. The junction had 8 bases not matched to a gene; V was cut back by 5 bases and J by 11 bases. The chain's CDR3 is CASSPNTGVAFF. DNA for the CDR3: TGTGCCAGCAGCCCAAACACAGGGGTGGCTTTCTTT.